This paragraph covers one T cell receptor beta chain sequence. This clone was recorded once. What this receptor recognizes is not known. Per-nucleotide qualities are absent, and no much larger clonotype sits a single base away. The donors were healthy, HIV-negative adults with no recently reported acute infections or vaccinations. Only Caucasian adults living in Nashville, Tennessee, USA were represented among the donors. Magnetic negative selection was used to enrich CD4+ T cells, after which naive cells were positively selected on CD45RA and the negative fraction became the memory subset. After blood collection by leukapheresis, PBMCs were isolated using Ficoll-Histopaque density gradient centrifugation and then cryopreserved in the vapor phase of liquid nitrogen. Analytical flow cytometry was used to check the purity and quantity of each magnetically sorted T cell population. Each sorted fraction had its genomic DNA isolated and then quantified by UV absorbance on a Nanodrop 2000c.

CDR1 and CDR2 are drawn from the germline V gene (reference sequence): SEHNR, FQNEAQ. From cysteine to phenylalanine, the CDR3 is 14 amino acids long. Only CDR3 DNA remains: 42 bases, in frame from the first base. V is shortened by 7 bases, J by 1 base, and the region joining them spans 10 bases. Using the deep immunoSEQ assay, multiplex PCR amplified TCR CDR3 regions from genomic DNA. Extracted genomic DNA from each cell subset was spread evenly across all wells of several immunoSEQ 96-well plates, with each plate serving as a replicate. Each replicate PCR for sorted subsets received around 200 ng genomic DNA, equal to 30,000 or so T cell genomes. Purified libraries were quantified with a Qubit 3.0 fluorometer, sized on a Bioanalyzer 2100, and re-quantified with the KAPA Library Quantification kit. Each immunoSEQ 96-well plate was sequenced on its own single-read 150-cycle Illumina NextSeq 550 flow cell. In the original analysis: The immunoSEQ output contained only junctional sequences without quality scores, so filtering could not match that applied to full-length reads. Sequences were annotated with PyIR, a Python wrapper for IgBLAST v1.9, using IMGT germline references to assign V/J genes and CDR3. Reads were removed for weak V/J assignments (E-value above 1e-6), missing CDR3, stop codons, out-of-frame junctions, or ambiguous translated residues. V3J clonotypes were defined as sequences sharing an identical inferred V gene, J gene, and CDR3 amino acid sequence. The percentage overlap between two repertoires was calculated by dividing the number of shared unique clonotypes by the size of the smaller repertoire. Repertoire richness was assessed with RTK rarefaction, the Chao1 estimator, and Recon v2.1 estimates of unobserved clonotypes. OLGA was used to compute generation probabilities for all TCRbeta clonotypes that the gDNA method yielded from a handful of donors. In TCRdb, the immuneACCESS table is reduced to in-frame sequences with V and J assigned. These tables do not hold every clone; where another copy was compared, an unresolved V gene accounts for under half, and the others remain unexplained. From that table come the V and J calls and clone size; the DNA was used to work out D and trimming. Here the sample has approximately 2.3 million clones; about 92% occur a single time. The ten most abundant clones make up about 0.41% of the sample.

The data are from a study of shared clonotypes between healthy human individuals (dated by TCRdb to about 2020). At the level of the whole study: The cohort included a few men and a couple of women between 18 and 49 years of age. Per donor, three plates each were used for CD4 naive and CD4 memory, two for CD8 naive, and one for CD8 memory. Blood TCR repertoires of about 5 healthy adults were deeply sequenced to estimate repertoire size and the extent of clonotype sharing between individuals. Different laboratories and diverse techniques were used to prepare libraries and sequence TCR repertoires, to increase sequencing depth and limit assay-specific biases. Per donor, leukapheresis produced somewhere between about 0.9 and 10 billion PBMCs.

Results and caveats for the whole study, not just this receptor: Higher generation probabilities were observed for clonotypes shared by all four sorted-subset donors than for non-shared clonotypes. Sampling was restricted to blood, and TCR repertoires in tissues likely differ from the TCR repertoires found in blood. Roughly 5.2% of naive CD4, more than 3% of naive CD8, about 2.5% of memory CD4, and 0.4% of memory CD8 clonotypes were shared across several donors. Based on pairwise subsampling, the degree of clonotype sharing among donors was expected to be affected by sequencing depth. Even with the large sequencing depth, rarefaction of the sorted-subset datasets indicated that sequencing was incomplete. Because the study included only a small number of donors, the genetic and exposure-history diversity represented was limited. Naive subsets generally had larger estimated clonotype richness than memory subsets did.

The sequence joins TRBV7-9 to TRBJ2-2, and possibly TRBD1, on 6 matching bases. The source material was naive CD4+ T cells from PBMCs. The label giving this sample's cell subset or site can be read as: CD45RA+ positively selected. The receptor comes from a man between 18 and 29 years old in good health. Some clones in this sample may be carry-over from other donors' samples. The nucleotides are TGTGCCAGCATTAAACAGGGGAACACCGGGGAGCTGTTTTTT. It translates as CASIKQGNTGELFF.